The clone carrying this TCR beta chain has at least ten counts. Amplified TCR beta CDR3 regions derived from RNA transcripts. HTBI primers were employed in a first-round RT-PCR of the TCR CDR3. MiXCR, applied by TCRdb to the multiplex PCR reads, yields one record per CDR3 protein. The data contain approximately 560,000 distinct CDR3 sequences, approximately 14% of them singletons. Newly diagnosed hyperthyroidism, duration under 2 months, in patients aged 18 to 65. These data originate in a study of T cells in Graves' hyperthyroidism and ophthalmopathy. Germline values: CDR1 SGHVS, CDR2 FNYEAQ. The V and J ends lost 1 base and 5 bases respectively, with 9 bases between them. This CDR3 comprises 14 residues.

The chain carries TRBV7-6 and TRBJ1-5; D perhaps matches TRBD1 (5 bases). The sample was blood. This TCR was sampled from a woman under 40 with Graves' hyperthyroidism. The CDR3 nucleotides read TGTGCCAGCAGCTTAGGGGGGGTGTATCAGCCCCAGCATTTT. Its translation: CASSLGGVYQPQHF.